This paragraph covers one T cell receptor (beta chain) sequence. What this receptor recognizes is not known. Per-base quality was not reported, and no clone a single base away is much larger than it. Explained via the paper, the treatment or condition label denotes: 10-day PBMC culture with coronavirus spike peptide pools or control peptides (ViraFEST assay). The ViraFEST assay, used in the study, expanded antigen-specific T cells with peptide pools and then identified the expanded clonotypes through TCR sequencing. The convalescent patients' positive SARS-CoV-2 PCR tests fell between March and December 2020, which was before the Alpha, Beta and Delta variants emerged in the United States. Each well held 2 million to 2.5 million PBMCs cultured with 9 to 10 ug/ml peptide pools in IMDM containing roughly 5% human AB serum and 10 IU/ml IL-2. On days 3 and 7, half of the culture medium was replaced with fresh IL-2-containing medium. After around 11 days of culture, CD4+ T cells were isolated by negative selection with the EasySep CD4+ T cell isolation kit. Ficoll-Paque Plus gradient centrifugation was used to isolate PBMCs from whole blood, and the isolated PBMCs were then either used fresh or cryopreserved at -140C. In general, triplicate wells were set up for every culture condition.

Measured from the cysteine to the phenylalanine, the CDR3 is 14 residues long. Only CDR3 DNA is held: 42 bases, read in frame from base 1. V is cut by 1 base and J by 4 bases, and the space between the germline ends is 10 bases. For CDR1 and CDR2, the germline V gene lists MNHNS and SASEGT. This record comes from a study of vaccination and CD4 T cells after COVID-19 (dated by TCRdb to the early 2020s). A note on the overall study: Convalescent patients had a positive SARS-CoV-2 result on nasal swab PCR, and of these patients, fewer than ten had mild disease and one had severe disease. Post-vaccine blood samples were taken a median of around 77 days after the second vaccine dose, with a range of 14 to 241 days. Post-COVID blood samples were collected from convalescent patients a median of approximately 100 days after diagnosis, with a range of about 35 to 180 days. In under 13 COVID-19 convalescent patients and a few infection-naive healthy vaccine recipients, researchers compared the spike-specific CD4+ TCR repertoire from before mRNA vaccination with the repertoire from after. For stimulating the cultures, overlapping spike peptide pools were used, derived from SARS-CoV-2 as well as from the common cold coronaviruses HCoV-NL63, HCoV-OC43 and HCoV-229E. The convalescent cohort comprised six males and four females, including two Hispanic individuals, seven Caucasians, two Asians and one multiracial person. Participants received two doses of either the Pfizer-BioNTech BNT162b2 vaccine (n=8) or the Moderna mRNA-1273 vaccine (n=2). In control cultures, a CEFX viral epitope pool was used as positive control, an HIV-1 Nef peptide pool was used as negative control, or no peptide was added. What the work shows at the level of the full study, not this receptor alone: The study included relatively few convalescent patients and did not analyze early timepoints after natural infection. Although the median number of SARS-CoV-2-reactive clonotypes went up from roughly 19 after infection to 38 after vaccination, the increase was not significant. Of the vaccine-specific clones found in convalescent patients, nearly all (304 of 307) were mono-reactive for SARS-CoV-2 spike instead of being cross-reactive with common cold coronaviruses. In convalescent patients, a median about 84% of post-vaccine SARS-CoV-2-reactive clones were detected only after vaccination, and vaccine-specific priming was suggested by this finding.

Receptor amplification or capture employed PCR. TCR sequencing of DNA from cultured CD4+ T cells used the Oncomine TCR Beta short-read assay at the Johns Hopkins FTIC core. The QIAamp micro DNA kit was used to extract genomic DNA from the cultured CD4+ T cells. Oncomine TCR Beta libraries from cultured CD4+ T cells were pooled using unique dual indexes and sequenced on an Illumina iSeq 100. The study's processing was this. Non-productive sequences were filtered out, and CDR3s that did not start with C, did not end with F or W, or were shorter than 7 amino acids were discarded. Antigen-specific clonotypes were identified with the MANAFEST web application by comparing peptide-stimulated wells with reference and other culture wells. An FDR below 0.05, an odds ratio above 5, and a productive frequency above 0.1% in at least two of three replicate wells were required for clones to be considered positive. A clonotype counted as cross-reactive if it showed significant expansion both in the SARS-CoV-2 spike wells and in at least one common cold coronavirus spike condition. Levenshtein distances (stringdist) and unrooted phylogenetic trees (ape) in R version 3.6.1 were used to assess CDR3 homology. The public reads were reprocessed in TCRdb via fastp at Q25 and MiXCR, keeping in-frame beta chains. Each entry merges the rows of one CDR3 protein and shows their most common DNA and genes. These V and J calls originate from TCRdb's pipeline instead of the authors' own analysis. The sample table records roughly 20,000 distinct CDR3 sequences; 43% of these occur just once. 2.5% to 3% of the sample belongs to the ten largest clones.

Here the chain combines TRBV6-1 and TRBJ1-1; confidence is insufficient to name the D gene. This material consisted of CD4+ T cells from blood, cultured in vitro, taken after SARS-CoV-2 vaccination. The origin of this receptor is a human donor who had recovered from COVID-19. CDR3 sequence: CASSEDTLGTEAFF. The DNA sequence is as follows: TGTGCCAGCAGTGAAGACACCTTGGGCACTGAAGCTTTCTTT.